This passage covers 30 T cell receptor beta chains from one sample sequenced in a study of identical twins' blood T cells. One entry per CDR3 protein results from TCRdb running MiXCR on the 5' RACE reads. There are about 370,000 distinct CDR3 sequences in the sample; roughly 31% occur only once, and about 6.1% lies in the top ten. The sample was PBMCs. All receptors come from a woman aged 18 to 55 in good health.

This clonotype has just a few counts. The chain is built from TRBV7-9 and TRBJ2-7; D gene uncertain. This CDR3 contains 13 residues. Looked up from germline, CDR1 is SEHNR and CDR2 is FQNEAQ (reference sequence). V was shortened by 0 bases and J by 5 bases, with 8 bases between the two germline ends. The CDR3 nucleotides read TGTGCCAGCAGCTTAGCGAGGAATAACGAGCAGTACTTC. It yields the protein CASSLARNNEQYF. Full variable domain (rest looked up from reference TRBV7-9 and TRBJ2-7): DTGVSQNPRHKITKRGQNVTFRCDPISEHNRLYWYRQTLGQGPEFLTYFQNEAQLEKSRLLSDRFSAERPKGSFSTLEIQRTEQGDSAMYLCASSLARNNEQYFGPGTRLTVT.

V gene TRBV11-2 combines with J gene TRBJ1-1; no reliable D call. This CDR3 is 15 amino acids long. Germline lookup yields CDR1 SGHAT and CDR2 FQNNGV. V lost 5 bases, J lost 3 bases, and 16 bases lay in between. CDR3 residues: CASSQPRPVDTEAFF. The CDR3 DNA sequence: TGTGCCAGCAGCCAACCCCGTCCAGTGGACACTGAAGCTTTCTTT.

The rearrangement links TRBV6-5 to TRBJ1-3; D not resolved. This CDR3 is 15 amino acids long. The V gene lost 2 bases and the J gene lost 4 bases, with 12 bases spanning the gap. Germline CDR1 is MNHEY and CDR2 is SVGAGI. The CDR3: CASSYLAGSGNTIYF. The DNA of the CDR3 is TGTGCCAGCAGTTACCTCGCGGGGTCCGGAAACACCATATATTTT.

V and J are TRBV7-9 and TRBJ2-1; the D is unclear. Trimming took 1 base from V and 12 from J, leaving 16 bases between them. Germline V gene data show CDR1 as SEHNR and CDR2 as FQNEAQ (reference sequence). The length of the CDR3 is 14 residues. CDR3 nucleotides: TGTGCCAGCAGCTTAGGAGTTAAGAGGCTAAGGCAGTTCTTC. It translates to CASSLGVKRLRQFF.

The chain combines TRBV12-3 or TRBV12-4 with TRBJ1-5, with D unresolved. Between the trimmed V and J ends, which lost 2 bases and 2 bases, there was a span of 7 bases. CDR3 length equals 14 residues. CDR3 sequence: CASSLIQGNQPQHF. DNA for the CDR3: TGTGCCAGCAGTTTAATCCAGGGCAATCAGCCCCAGCATTTT.

This clonotype showed up just a few times. This chain links TRBV6-1 with TRBJ1-6, with unresolved D. Trimming removed 3 bases from V and 13 bases from J, with 10 bases in between. The CDR3 has 12 residues. Germline assignment: CDR1 MNHNS and CDR2 SASEGT. The CDR3 region is CASSDSGFPLHF. In DNA, the CDR3 is TGTGCCAGCAGTGATTCAGGTTTCCCCCTCCACTTT.

This sequence joins TRBV10-3 and TRBJ1-5; D unclear. The CDR3 covers 12 residues. CDR1 is ENHRY and CDR2 is SYGVKD in the germline V gene. Deletions cut 10 bases from V and 2 bases from J, with 9 bases between. As DNA, the CDR3 is TGTGCCACCAGGAGCGGCAATCAGCCCCAGCATTTT. Residues: CATRSGNQPQHF.

This clonotype was recorded a few times. The rearrangement uses TRBV4-3 and TRBJ1-1, with 8 bases aligning to TRBD1. This CDR3 region has 12 residues. The V gene end was trimmed by 1 base and the J gene end by 12 bases; junction bases not matched to a gene: 4. CDR1 is LGHNA, CDR2 YSLEER, per germline. The CDR3 region is CASSQATGESFF. CDR3 DNA: TGCGCCAGCAGCCAAGCGACAGGGGAATCTTTCTTT.

The chain carries TRBV2 and TRBJ2-1, with 7 bases matching TRBD1. The germline V gene has CDR1 SNHLY and CDR2 FYNNEI. Trimming removed 7 bases from V and 5 bases from J; junction bases left unmatched: 5. The length of the CDR3 is 13 residues. CDR3 nucleotide sequence: TGTGCCAGCACACCGACAGGGAACAATGAGCAGTTCTTC. This translates into CASTPTGNNEQFF.

V gene TRBV7-2 combines with J gene TRBJ1-2; a possible D gene is TRBD1 (5 bases). The CDR3 runs 13 residues. Germline assignment: CDR1 SGHTA and CDR2 FQGNSA. Deletions cut 2 bases from V and 7 bases from J, with 11 bases between. CDR3 sequence (DNA): TGTGCCAGCAGCTTATTTGGAGGGGTTGGCTACACCTTC. Translated, it gives CASSLFGGVGYTF.

This clonotype has ten or more counts. V gene TRBV20-1 combines with J gene TRBJ1-1, with TRBD1 matching over 8 bases. V was pared by 5 bases and J by 0 bases, with 17 bases of the junction left unmatched. Germline CDR1 is DFQATT and CDR2 is SNEGSKA (reference sequence). The CDR3 loop spans 18 amino acids. Here the CDR3 DNA reads TGCAGTGCTCCTTCTGACAGGGGATTGTTTGGATTGAACACTGAAGCTTTCTTT. Translation gives CSAPSDRGLFGLNTEAFF.

This chain joins TRBV21-1 and TRBJ1-5. TRBV21-1 is a known pseudogene. The CDR3 is made up of 15 amino acids. The CDR3 nucleotides read TGTGCCAGCGAATGCGCTCCGTATAGCAATCAGCCCCAGCATTTT. The encoded protein is CASECAPYSNQPQHF.

The rearrangement uses TRBV18 and TRBJ1-2, with 8 bases aligning to TRBD1. Germline values: CDR1 KGHSH, CDR2 LQKENI. The ends lost 3 bases at V and 8 bases at J; junction bases unmatched: 11. The CDR3 consists of 15 residues. The CDR3 loop reads CASSPPGQGFGGYTF. The CDR3 nucleotides read TGTGCCAGCTCACCCCCCGGACAGGGATTTGGAGGCTACACCTTC. Based on the CDR3 plus reference TRBV18 and TRBJ1-2, the full variable domain is NAGVMQNPRHLVRRRGQEARLRCSPMKGHSHVYWYRQLPEEGLKFMVYLQKENIIDESGMPKERFSAEFPKEGPSILRIQQVVRGDSAAYFCASSPPGQGFGGYTFGSGTRLTVV.

This clonotype showed up many times. The V and J genes are TRBV7-2 and TRBJ1-5, with D unresolved. The CDR3 extends over 14 amino acids. Germline V lookup: CDR1 SGHTA, CDR2 FQGNSA. Trimming took 5 bases from V and 5 from J, leaving 13 bases between them. CDR3 coding DNA: TGTGCCAGCAGCAGTGGACGGTTAGATCAGCCCCAGCATTTT. This gives the protein CASSSGRLDQPQHF.

Only a few counts were recorded for this clonotype. The chain carries TRBV20-1 and TRBJ1-2; the D gene is possibly TRBD1 (5 bases). The germline V gene has CDR1 DFQATT and CDR2 SNEGSKA (reference sequence). V was cut by 0 bases and J by 4 bases, with 12 bases left in between. The CDR3 runs to 14 residues. The DNA of the CDR3 is TGCAGTGCTAGAGAAGGGGTGGGTGGCTATGGCTACACCTTC. Its protein product is CSAREGVGGYGYTF.

The chain uses TRBV6-2 or TRBV6-3 and TRBJ1-5; D is perhaps TRBD1 (5 bases). The CDR3 consists of 15 residues. The germline CDR1 and CDR2 sequences are MNHEY and SVGEGT. Deletions cut 4 bases from V and 2 bases from J, with 12 bases between. In nucleotides, the CDR3 is TGTGCCAGCAGTTCCGTAGACAGACGCAATCAGCCCCAGCATTTT. Amino acids: CASSSVDRRNQPQHF.

This clonotype was observed a few times. The chain links TRBV6-1 to TRBJ1-1; D is unresolved. The CDR3 extends over 14 amino acids. V lost 5 bases, J lost 1 base, and 11 bases lay in between. Germline loops: CDR1 MNHNS, CDR2 SASEGT. In DNA form, the CDR3 reads TGTGCCAGCAGTTCCCACTGGGGGAACACTGAAGCTTTCTTT. Protein sequence: CASSSHWGNTEAFF.

This clonotype has more than one count but fewer than ten. The rearrangement joins TRBV24-1 to TRBJ1-1; 11 nucleotides align to TRBD1. The germline gives CDR1 KGHDR, CDR2 SFDVKD. This CDR3 contains 17 residues. V trimming: 3 bases; J trimming: 1 base; junction bases outside the gene matches: 6. As DNA, the CDR3 is TGTGCCACCAGTGATCCCGGACAGGGGGCGTGGAACACTGAAGCTTTCTTT. As protein: CATSDPGQGAWNTEAFF.

The chain couples TRBV11-2 to TRBJ2-1; tentatively, D is TRBD2 (6 bases). V lost 0 bases, J lost 7 bases, and 10 bases lay in between. The V gene's germline CDR1 is SGHAT and CDR2 FQNNGV. The CDR3 loop spans 14 amino acids. The DNA for the CDR3 is TGTGCCAGCAGCTTAGAGCGGGGTACGAATGAGCAGTTCTTC. Residues: CASSLERGTNEQFF.

This clonotype was observed a few times. The limits of the CDR3 on the DNA are not certain, so only TCRdb's listed CDR3 is given. This rearrangement joins TRBV9 to TRBJ2-3; TRBD1, as called in the table, went unchecked against the DNA. Inclusive of both ends, the CDR3 amounts to 15 amino acids. CDR1 SGDLS and CDR2 YYNGEE come from the germline V gene. The CDR3 sequence is CASSVVGRGADTQCF.

DNA of the CDR3: TGTGCCAGCAGCTCACCTAGCGACAAATACAGCTCCTACAATGAGCAGTTCTTC. It is translated as CASSSPSDKYSSYNEQFF. The genes are TRBV13 and TRBJ2-1; possible D gene TRBD2, 6 bases. V lost 4 bases, J lost 0 bases, and 19 bases lay in between. CDR1 and CDR2 (germline): PRHDT, FYEKMQ (reference sequence). The CDR3 consists of 18 residues.

V usage is TRBV20-1 and J usage is TRBJ2-3; either TRBD1 or TRBD2 may supply D (6 bases each). From germline, CDR1 is DFQATT and CDR2 SNEGSKA (reference sequence). The germline V and J ends were trimmed by 2 bases and 2 bases, with 11 bases remaining between them. The CDR3 sequence is 14 residues long. The CDR3 coding sequence is TGCAGTGCTAGATTAGGGGGGACCACAGATACGCAGTATTTT. It is translated as CSARLGGTTDTQYF.

V usage is TRBV5-1 and J usage is TRBJ1-1; TRBD1 aligns across 7 bases. Germline-derived CDR1 and CDR2 are SGHRS and YFSETQ. Trimming took 4 bases from V and 6 from J; bases not matched to a gene: 12. CDR3 length equals 15 residues. The CDR3 region is CASSPQTGRSAEAFF. The CDR3 nucleotides read TGCGCCAGCAGCCCACAGACAGGGCGGTCTGCTGAAGCTTTCTTT.

The genes are TRBV5-1 and TRBJ1-1; a weak D match, TRBD1 (6 bases). Trimming removed 4 bases at V and 4 bases at J, with 29 bases between. This CDR3 is 19 amino acids long. In germline, CDR1 is SGHRS, CDR2 YFSETQ. CDR3 sequence reads: CASSRLPPGGLNPSTEAFF. Written as DNA, the CDR3 is TGCGCCAGCAGCCGACTACCCCCGGGGGGGCTTAATCCGAGCACTGAAGCTTTCTTT.

The chain employs TRBV3-1 and TRBJ1-5; D is uncertain. The germline V gene has CDR1 LGHDT and CDR2 YNNKEL (reference sequence). V was clipped by 3 bases and J by 2 bases, with 5 bases between them. There are 13 residues in the CDR3. The CDR3 sequence: CASSHWGNQPQHF. CDR3 in DNA: TGTGCCAGCAGCCACTGGGGCAATCAGCCCCAGCATTTT.

This clonotype was seen a handful of times. V and J are TRBV11-2 and TRBJ2-2; no clear D gene. The CDR3 covers 14 residues. The V end was cut by 3 bases, the J end by 1 base, with 6 bases between. Germline values: CDR1 SGHAT, CDR2 FQNNGV. Here the CDR3 reads CASSFRMNTGELFF. The CDR3 DNA is TGTGCCAGCAGCTTCCGGATGAACACCGGGGAGCTGTTTTTT.

The rearrangement links TRBV2 to TRBJ1-2; D ambiguous. In germline, CDR1 is SNHLY, CDR2 FYNNEI. Trimming removed 1 base at V and 4 bases at J, with 10 bases between. The CDR3 is 14 amino acids. The CDR3 region has the DNA TGTGCCAGCAGTGAAGTGGGGTCGCCCTATGGCTACACCTTC. As protein: CASSEVGSPYGYTF.

This clonotype was picked up a small number of times. The rearrangement links TRBV14 to TRBJ1-2; no reliable D call. The CDR3 length is 13 residues. The germline V gene has CDR1 SGHDN and CDR2 FVKESK. Trimming took 4 bases from V and 4 from J, leaving 10 bases between them. CDR3 sequence (DNA): TGTGCCAGCAGCCGCGACTGGATCTATGGCTACACCTTC. Translation: CASSRDWIYGYTF.

For this clonotype: Since a much larger clone is just one base distant, this may be a read error. The chain has TRBV29-1 and TRBJ1-1; 7 bases agree with TRBD1. CDR1 is SQVTM, CDR2 ANQGSEA, per germline. V lost 3 bases and J lost 4; bases outside the gene matches: 8. This CDR3 spans 14 amino acids. This CDR3 is CSVDLVGQSTEAFF. DNA of the CDR3: TGCAGCGTTGATTTGGTGGGACAGAGCACTGAAGCTTTCTTT.

This CDR3 reads CASSLSGTLVVQPQHF. CDR3 DNA: TGTGCCAGCAGCCTTTCAGGGACCCTGGTAGTTCAGCCCCAGCATTTT. The rearrangement links TRBV3-1 to TRBJ1-5, with D maybe TRBD1 (5 bases). The CDR3 length is 16 residues. Trimming shortened V by 4 bases and J by 6 bases, and 19 bases separated the two germline ends. In germline, CDR1 is LGHDT, CDR2 YNNKEL (reference sequence).